This entry lists 20 T cell receptor beta chains sequenced from one sample in a study of B cell selection in AIRE deficiency. Conventional CD4 T cells were sorted as CD4+CD127+ cells. Some clones are missing from TCRdb's copy, which holds only in-frame ones; the method was immunoSEQ multiplex PCR. The table lists tens of thousands of clones, 95% to 98% of them singletons. Source material: conventional CD4+ T cells sorted from PBMCs. The receptors were sampled from a human donor with AIRE deficiency.

V gene TRBV10-3 combines with J gene TRBJ2-5; D tentatively reads TRBD1 or TRBD2 (5 bases each). Trimming removed 3 bases at V and 5 bases at J, with 7 bases between. The CDR3 consists of 12 residues. Germline CDR1 ENHRY, CDR2 SYGVKD. The CDR3 DNA is TGTGCCATCAGTGATGGGGGTGAGACCCAGTACTTC. Its translation is CAISDGGETQYF.

The chain joins TRBV28 to TRBJ2-3; 9 bases are shared with TRBD2. In germline, CDR1 is MDHEN, CDR2 SYDVKM. V lost 2 bases and J lost 2; bases outside the gene matches: 11. This CDR3 comprises 18 residues. CDR3 region: CASSLGILAGGATDTQYF. The CDR3 DNA sequence: TGTGCCAGCAGTTTAGGGATACTAGCGGGTGGGGCCACAGATACGCAGTATTTT.

The CDR3 DNA sequence: TGTGCCAGCAGCCATCCGGGACGGACCTTTTCAACTAATGAAAAACTGTTTTTT. Protein product: CASSHPGRTFSTNEKLFF. The chain combines TRBV7-9 with TRBJ1-4; TRBD1 is a possible D gene (5 bases). In germline, CDR1 is SEHNR, CDR2 FQNEAQ (reference sequence). Trimming removed 5 bases at V and 0 bases at J, with 19 bases between. This CDR3 has 18 residues.

The CDR3 nucleotides read TGTGCCAGCAGCGTAGAAGGAAAAATCTACAATGAGCAGTTCTTC. It yields the protein CASSVEGKIYNEQFF. This chain links TRBV9 with TRBJ2-1; D gene ambiguous. The V and J ends lost 0 bases and 3 bases respectively, with 10 bases between them. Germline V gene lookup returns CDR1 SGDLS and CDR2 YYNGEE. The CDR3 runs 15 residues.

The chain combines TRBV7-2 with TRBJ2-5; either TRBD1 or TRBD2 may fit D (6 bases each). CDR1 and CDR2 (germline): SGHTA, FQGNSA. The CDR3 sequence is 16 residues long. Deletions cut 8 bases from V and 2 bases from J, with 21 bases between. Here the CDR3 reads CASSRGASAFQETQYF. CDR3 coding DNA: TGTGCCAGCTCGAGGGGGGCTAGCGCATTTCAAGAGACCCAGTACTTC.

The rearrangement uses TRBV2 and TRBJ1-2; D uncertain. The CDR3 has 14 residues. Germline CDR1 is SNHLY and CDR2 is FYNNEI. Trimming removed 6 bases at V and 2 bases at J, with 13 bases between. The CDR3 sequence: CASRVPGSNYGYTF. The CDR3 region has the DNA TGTGCCAGCAGGGTACCGGGGTCCAACTATGGCTACACCTTC.

The chain has TRBV30 and TRBJ1-5; D may be TRBD1 (5 bases). CDR3 length: 14 amino acids. Germline CDR1 GTSNPN, CDR2 SVGIG (reference sequence). The V and J ends lost 1 base and 4 bases respectively, with 11 bases between them. CDR3 nucleotide sequence: TGTGCCTGGAGTGGCCGGGGGATTAATCAGCCCCAGCATTTT. It encodes CAWSGRGINQPQHF.

J is TRBJ1-1 and V is TRBV18, with D maybe TRBD1 (6 bases). Trimming left V 3 bases short and J 8 bases short, with 10 bases between. In germline, CDR1 is KGHSH, CDR2 LQKENI. This CDR3 contains 12 residues. The CDR3 region is CASSPRTGEAFF. CDR3 sequence (DNA): TGTGCCAGCTCACCTCGTACAGGGGAAGCTTTCTTT.

This clone was picked up one time. V is TRBV28 and J is TRBJ2-5; D possibly corresponds to TRBD2 (6 bases). The CDR3 sequence is 14 residues long. Germline lookup yields CDR1 MDHEN and CDR2 SYDVKM. V was cut by 5 bases and J by 4 bases, with 14 bases left in between. The CDR3, as DNA: TGTGCCAGCAGTAACCGGGACTTTCTAGAGACCCAGTACTTC. Encoded protein: CASSNRDFLETQYF.

The chain is built from TRBV29-1 and TRBJ2-3; TRBD1 or TRBD2 may be the D gene (5 bases each). Germline V gene sequence: CDR1 SQVTM, CDR2 ANQGSEA. V was pared by 4 bases and J by 6 bases, with 20 bases between. The length of the CDR3 is 15 residues. This CDR3 is CSVGRKVGAGDTQYF. The CDR3 nucleotides read TGCAGCGTTGGCCGAAAGGTCGGGGCAGGGGATACGCAGTATTTT.

The chain recombines TRBV28 with TRBJ2-6; the match to TRBD2 covers 7 bases. This CDR3 has 16 amino acids. Germline-derived CDR1 and CDR2 are MDHEN and SYDVKM. V dropped 5 bases and J dropped 4; count of bases not matched to a gene: 8. Here the CDR3 DNA reads TGTGCCAGCAGTCCGCCTTCGGGGGGAGGGGCCAACGTCCTGACTTTC. This codes for CASSPPSGGGANVLTF.

The chain carries TRBV11-2 and TRBJ2-7, with D perhaps matching TRBD1 (6 bases). V was clipped by 5 bases and J by 2 bases, with 16 bases between them. This CDR3 comprises 15 residues. Germline values: CDR1 SGHAT, CDR2 FQNNGV. In nucleotides, the CDR3 is TGTGCCAGCAGCGCCAGCGACAGGTCCCCCTACGAGCAGTACTTC. It specifies CASSASDRSPYEQYF.

This rearrangement joins TRBV6-6 to TRBJ2-7, with TRBD1 matching over 7 bases. The CDR3 consists of 15 residues. Germline V lookup: CDR1 MNHNY, CDR2 SVGAGI (reference sequence). Trimming removed 1 base from V and 0 bases from J; junction bases left unmatched: 3. CDR3 residues: CASSYLGTASYEQYF. The CDR3 region has the DNA TGTGCCAGCAGTTACTTGGGGACAGCCTCCTACGAGCAGTACTTC.

The chain combines TRBV19 with TRBJ1-4; D unresolved. The germline V gene has CDR1 LNHDA and CDR2 SQIVND (reference sequence). CDR3 length equals 12 residues. The V and J ends lost 5 bases and 4 bases respectively, with 5 bases between them. CDR3 in DNA: TGTGCCAGTAGTCCGGGTAATGAAAAACTGTTTTTT. Amino acids: CASSPGNEKLFF.

The CDR3 is CASSSYRGQPQHF. DNA of the CDR3: TGTGCCAGCAGCTCCTACAGGGGCCAGCCCCAGCATTTT. This sequence joins TRBV7-2 and TRBJ1-5; TRBD1 aligns across 7 bases. This CDR3 is 13 amino acids long. Germline CDR1 is SGHTA and CDR2 is FQGNSA. V was clipped by 4 bases and J by 7 bases; unmatched bases: 4. Full variable domain (rest looked up from reference TRBV7-2 and TRBJ1-5): GAGVSQSPSNKVTEKGKDVELRCDPISGHTALYWYRQSLGQGLEFLIYFQGNSAPDKSGLPSDRFSAERTGGSVSTLTIQRTQQEDSAVYLCASSSYRGQPQHFGDGTRLSIL.

The chain joins TRBV25-1 to TRBJ1-6; TRBD1 might be the D (5 bases). V was cut by 3 bases and J by 0 bases, with 6 bases left in between. There are 15 residues in the CDR3. Germline CDR1 is MGHDK and CDR2 is SYGVNS. The CDR3: CASSDGASYNSPLHF. The CDR3, as DNA: TGTGCCAGCAGTGACGGGGCCTCCTATAATTCACCCCTCCACTTT.

This chain uses TRBV5-4 with TRBJ1-1; no definite D call. Trimming cost V 1 base and J 7 bases, with 8 bases left between them. The CDR3 has 12 residues. Germline CDR1 and CDR2: SGHNT and YYREEE (reference sequence). Written as DNA, the CDR3 is TGTGCCAGCAGCTTGCCCGGAGATGAAGCTTTCTTT. It codes for CASSLPGDEAFF. Variable domain in full (rest from reference TRBV5-4 and TRBJ1-1): ETGVTQSPTHLIKTRGQQVTLRCSSQSGHNTVSWYQQALGQGPQFIFQYYREEENGRGNFPPRFSGLQFPNYSSELNVNALELDDSALYLCASSLPGDEAFFGQGTRLTVV.

This sequence joins TRBV7-6 and TRBJ1-1; D might be TRBD1 (5 bases). The germline gives CDR1 SGHVS, CDR2 FNYEAQ. Trimming removed 5 bases at V and 4 bases at J, with 14 bases between. This CDR3 spans 14 amino acids. Here the CDR3 reads CASSAESGSTEAFF. The CDR3 DNA reads as TGTGCCAGCAGCGCCGAATCAGGGAGCACTGAAGCTTTCTTT.

The chain carries TRBV30 and TRBJ1-5; possibly TRBD1 for D (6 bases). V lost 4 bases, J lost 0 bases, and 7 bases lay in between. CDR3 size: 13 residues. Looked up from germline, CDR1 is GTSNPN and CDR2 is SVGIG (reference sequence). The CDR3 region has the DNA TGTGCCTGGAACAGGGTTAGCAATCAGCCCCAGCATTTT. This translates into CAWNRVSNQPQHF.

The rearrangement links TRBV4-1 to TRBJ1-5; 7 bases line up with TRBD1. The ends lost 6 bases at V and 4 bases at J; junction bases unmatched: 9. The CDR3 has 15 residues. The germline V gene encodes CDR1 MGHRA and CDR2 YSYEKL. Here the CDR3 DNA reads TGCGCCAGCAGTGATGGGGGACAGCAAAATCAGCCCCAGCATTTT. It specifies CASSDGGQQNQPQHF.